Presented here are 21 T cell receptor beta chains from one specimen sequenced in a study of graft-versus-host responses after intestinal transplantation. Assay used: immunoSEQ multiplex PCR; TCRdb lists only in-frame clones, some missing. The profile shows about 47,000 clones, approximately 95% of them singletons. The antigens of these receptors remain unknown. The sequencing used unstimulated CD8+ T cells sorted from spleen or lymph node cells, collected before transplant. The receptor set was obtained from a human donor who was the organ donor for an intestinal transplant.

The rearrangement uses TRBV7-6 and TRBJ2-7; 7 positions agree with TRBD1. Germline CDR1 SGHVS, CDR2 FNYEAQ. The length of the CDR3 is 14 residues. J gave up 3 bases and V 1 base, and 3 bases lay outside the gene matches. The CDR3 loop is CASSLGTGNYEQYF. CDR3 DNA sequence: TGTGCCAGCAGCTTAGGGACAGGAAACTACGAGCAGTACTTC.

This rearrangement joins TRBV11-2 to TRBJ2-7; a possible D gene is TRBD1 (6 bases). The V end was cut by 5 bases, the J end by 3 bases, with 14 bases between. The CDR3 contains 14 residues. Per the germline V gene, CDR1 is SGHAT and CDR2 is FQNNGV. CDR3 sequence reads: CASSPQGSRYEQYF. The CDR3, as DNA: TGTGCCAGCAGCCCGCAGGGGTCGCGCTACGAGCAGTACTTC.

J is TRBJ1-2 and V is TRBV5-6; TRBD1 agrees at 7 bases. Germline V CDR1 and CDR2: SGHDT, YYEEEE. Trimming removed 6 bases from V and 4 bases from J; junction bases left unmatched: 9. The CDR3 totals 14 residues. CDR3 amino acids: CASTKGAGFYGYTF. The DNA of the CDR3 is TGTGCCAGCACAAAGGGGGCCGGATTCTATGGCTACACCTTC.

The CDR3 spells CASSLRTRNYEQYF. Here the CDR3 DNA reads TGTGCCAGCAGCCTAAGGACTAGAAACTACGAGCAGTACTTC. The rearrangement uses TRBV11-3 and TRBJ2-7; TRBD2 matches 7 bases. There are 14 residues in the CDR3. Trimming took 5 bases from V and 3 from J; bases not matched to a gene: 7. Germline V gives CDR1 SGHNT, CDR2 YENEEA.

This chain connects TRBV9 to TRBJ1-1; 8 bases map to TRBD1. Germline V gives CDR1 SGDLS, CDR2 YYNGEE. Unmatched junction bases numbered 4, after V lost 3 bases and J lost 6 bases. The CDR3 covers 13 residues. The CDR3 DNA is TGTGCCAGCAGCGCCCGGACAGGGTCTGAAGCTTTCTTT. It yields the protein CASSARTGSEAFF.

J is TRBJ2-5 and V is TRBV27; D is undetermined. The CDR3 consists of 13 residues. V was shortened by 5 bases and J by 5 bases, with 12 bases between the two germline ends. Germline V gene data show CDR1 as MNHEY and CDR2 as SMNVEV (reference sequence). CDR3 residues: CASSPDFGETQYF. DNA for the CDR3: TGTGCCAGCAGTCCCGACTTCGGGGAGACCCAGTACTTC.

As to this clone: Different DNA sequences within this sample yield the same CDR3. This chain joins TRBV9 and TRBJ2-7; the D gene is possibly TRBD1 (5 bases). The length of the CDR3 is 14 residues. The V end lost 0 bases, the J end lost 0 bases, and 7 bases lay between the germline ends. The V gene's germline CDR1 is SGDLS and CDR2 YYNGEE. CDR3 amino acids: CASSVVDSSYEQYF. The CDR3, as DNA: TGTGCCAGCAGCGTAGTAGACAGCTCCTACGAGCAGTACTTC.

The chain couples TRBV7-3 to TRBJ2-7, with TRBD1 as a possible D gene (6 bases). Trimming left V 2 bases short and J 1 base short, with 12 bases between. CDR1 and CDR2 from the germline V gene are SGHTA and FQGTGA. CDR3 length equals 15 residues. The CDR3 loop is CASSLSGHLSYEQYF. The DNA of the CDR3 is TGTGCCAGCAGCTTATCGGGACATCTTTCCTACGAGCAGTACTTC. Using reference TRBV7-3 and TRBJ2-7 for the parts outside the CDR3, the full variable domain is GAGVSQTPSNKVTEKGKYVELRCDPISGHTALYWYRQSLGQGPEFLIYFQGTGAADDSGLPNDRFFAVRPEGSVSTLKIQRTERGDSAVYLCASSLSGHLSYEQYFGPGTRLTVT.

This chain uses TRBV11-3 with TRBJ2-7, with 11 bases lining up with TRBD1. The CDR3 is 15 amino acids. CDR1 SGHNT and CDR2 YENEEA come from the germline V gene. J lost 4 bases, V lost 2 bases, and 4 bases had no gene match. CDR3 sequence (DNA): TGTGCCAGCAGCTTACTTGGGACAGGGGGTTACGAGCAGTACTTC. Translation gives CASSLLGTGGYEQYF. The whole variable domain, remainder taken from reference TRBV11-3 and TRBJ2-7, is EAGVVQSPRYKIIEKKQPVAFWCNPISGHNTLYWYLQNLGQGPELLIRYENEEAVDDSQLPKDRFSAERLKGVDSTLKIQPAELGDSAVYLCASSLLGTGGYEQYFGPGTRLTVT.

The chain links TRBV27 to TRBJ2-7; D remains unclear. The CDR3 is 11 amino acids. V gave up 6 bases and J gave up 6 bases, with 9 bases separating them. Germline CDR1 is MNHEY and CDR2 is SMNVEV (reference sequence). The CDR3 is CASSWLGEQYF. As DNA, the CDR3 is TGTGCCAGCAGCTGGCTGGGCGAGCAGTACTTC.

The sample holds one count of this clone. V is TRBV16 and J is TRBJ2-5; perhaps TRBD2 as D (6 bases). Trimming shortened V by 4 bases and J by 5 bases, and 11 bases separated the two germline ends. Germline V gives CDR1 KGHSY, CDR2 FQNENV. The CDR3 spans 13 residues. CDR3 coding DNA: TGTGCCAGCAGCCCCGGAGGGATTGAGACCCAGTACTTC. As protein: CASSPGGIETQYF.

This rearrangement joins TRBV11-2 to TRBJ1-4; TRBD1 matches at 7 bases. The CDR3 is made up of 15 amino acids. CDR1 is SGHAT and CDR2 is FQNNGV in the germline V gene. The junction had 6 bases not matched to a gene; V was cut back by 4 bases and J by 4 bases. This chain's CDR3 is CASSSGGVFNEKLFF. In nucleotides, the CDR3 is TGTGCCAGCAGCTCAGGGGGAGTATTTAATGAAAAACTGTTTTTT.

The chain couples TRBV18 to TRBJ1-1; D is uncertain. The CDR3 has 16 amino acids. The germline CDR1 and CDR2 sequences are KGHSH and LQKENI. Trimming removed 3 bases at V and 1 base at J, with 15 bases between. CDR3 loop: CASSPPISRPNTEAFF. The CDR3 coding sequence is TGTGCCAGCTCACCCCCTATTTCTAGACCGAACACTGAAGCTTTCTTT.

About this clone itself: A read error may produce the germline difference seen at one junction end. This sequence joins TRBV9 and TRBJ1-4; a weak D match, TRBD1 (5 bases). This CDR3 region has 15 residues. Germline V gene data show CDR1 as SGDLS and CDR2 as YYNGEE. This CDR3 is CASSKTGGTSEKLFF. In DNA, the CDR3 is TGTGCCAGCTCTAAGACGGGAGGGACTAGTGAAAAACTGTTTTTT.

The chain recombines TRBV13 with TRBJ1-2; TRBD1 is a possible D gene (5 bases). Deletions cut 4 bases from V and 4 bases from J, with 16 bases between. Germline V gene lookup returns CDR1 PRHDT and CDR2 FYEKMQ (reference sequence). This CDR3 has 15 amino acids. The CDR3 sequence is CASSSGTGGSYGYTF. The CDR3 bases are TGTGCCAGCAGCTCCGGGACGGGGGGATCCTATGGCTACACCTTC. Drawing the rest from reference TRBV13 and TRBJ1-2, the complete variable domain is AAGVIQSPRHLIKEKRETATLKCYPIPRHDTVYWYQQGPGQDPQFLISFYEKMQSDKGSIPDRFSAQQFSDYHSELNMSSLELGDSALYFCASSSGTGGSYGYTFGSGTRLTVV.

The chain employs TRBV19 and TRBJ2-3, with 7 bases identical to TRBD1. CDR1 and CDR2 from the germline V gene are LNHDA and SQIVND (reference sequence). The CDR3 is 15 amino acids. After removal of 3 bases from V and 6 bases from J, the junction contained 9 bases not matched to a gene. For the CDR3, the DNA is TGTGCCAGTAGTATGGGCGAGGGGGCGGATGATACGCAGTATTTT. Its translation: CASSMGEGADDTQYF.

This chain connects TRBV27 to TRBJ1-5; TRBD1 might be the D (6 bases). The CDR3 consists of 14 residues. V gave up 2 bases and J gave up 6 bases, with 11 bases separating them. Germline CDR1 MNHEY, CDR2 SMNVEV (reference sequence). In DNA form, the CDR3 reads TGTGCCAGCAGTTTAAGGGGGAAAGGTCAGCCCCAGCATTTT. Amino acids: CASSLRGKGQPQHF.

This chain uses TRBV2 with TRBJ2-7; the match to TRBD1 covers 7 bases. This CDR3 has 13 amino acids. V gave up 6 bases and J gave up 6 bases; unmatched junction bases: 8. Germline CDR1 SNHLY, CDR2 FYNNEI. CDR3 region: CASRDGQVGEQYF. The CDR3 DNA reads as TGTGCCAGCAGAGACGGACAGGTGGGCGAGCAGTACTTC.

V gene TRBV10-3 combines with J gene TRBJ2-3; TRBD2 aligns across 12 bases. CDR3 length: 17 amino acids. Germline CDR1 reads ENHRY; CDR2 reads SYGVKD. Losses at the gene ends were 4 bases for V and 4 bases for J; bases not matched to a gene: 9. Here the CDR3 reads CAISGDLAGGPADTQYF. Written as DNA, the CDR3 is TGTGCCATCAGTGGGGATCTAGCGGGGGGGCCTGCAGATACGCAGTATTTT.

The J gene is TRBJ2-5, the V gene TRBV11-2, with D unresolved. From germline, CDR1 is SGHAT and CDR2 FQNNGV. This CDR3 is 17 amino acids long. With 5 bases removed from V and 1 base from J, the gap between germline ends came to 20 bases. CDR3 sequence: CASSTREESLGQETQYF. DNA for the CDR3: TGTGCCAGCAGCACCAGAGAGGAAAGCCTCGGCCAAGAGACCCAGTACTTC. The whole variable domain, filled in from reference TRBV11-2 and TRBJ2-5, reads EAGVAQSPRYKIIEKRQSVAFWCNPISGHATLYWYQQILGQGPKLLIQFQNNGVVDDSQLPKDRFSAERLKGVDSTLKIQPAKLEDSAVYLCASSTREESLGQETQYFGPGTRLLVL.

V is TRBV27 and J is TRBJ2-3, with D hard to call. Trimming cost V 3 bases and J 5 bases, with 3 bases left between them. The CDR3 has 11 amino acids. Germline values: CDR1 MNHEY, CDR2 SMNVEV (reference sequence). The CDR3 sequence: CASSFLDTQYF. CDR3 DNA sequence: TGTGCCAGCAGTTTCTTAGATACGCAGTATTTT.